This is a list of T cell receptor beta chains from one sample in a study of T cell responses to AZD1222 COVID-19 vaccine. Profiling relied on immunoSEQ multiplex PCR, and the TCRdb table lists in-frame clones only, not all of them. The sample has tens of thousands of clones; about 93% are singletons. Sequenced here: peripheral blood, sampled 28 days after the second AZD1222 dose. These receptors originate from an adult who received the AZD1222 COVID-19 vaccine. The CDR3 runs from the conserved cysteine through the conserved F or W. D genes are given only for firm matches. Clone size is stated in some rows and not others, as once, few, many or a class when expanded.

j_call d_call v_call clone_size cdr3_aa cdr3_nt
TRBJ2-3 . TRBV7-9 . CASSFLGTDTQYF TGTGCCAGCAGCTTCCTCGGCACAGATACGCAGTATTTT
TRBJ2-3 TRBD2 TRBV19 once CASSKGTSGGAVTDTQYF TGTGCCAGTAGTAAAGGGACTAGCGGGGGGGCCGTGACAGATACGCAGTATTTT
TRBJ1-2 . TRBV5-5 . CASSPQGYGYTF TGTGCCAGCAGCCCGCAGGGGTATGGCTACACCTTC
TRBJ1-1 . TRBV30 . CAWSRVSVEAFF TGTGCCTGGAGTAGGGTGTCAGTTGAAGCTTTCTTT
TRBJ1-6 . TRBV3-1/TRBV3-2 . CASSQDTTSPSPLHF TGTGCCAGCAGCCAAGATACGACATCGCCCTCACCCCTCCACTTT
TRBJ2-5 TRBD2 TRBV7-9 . CASSPRGVQETQYF TGTGCCAGCAGCCCCCGGGGGGTCCAAGAGACCCAGTACTTC
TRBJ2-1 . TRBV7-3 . CASSSGQYSEQFF TGTGCCAGCAGTTCGGGACAATACAGTGAGCAGTTCTTC
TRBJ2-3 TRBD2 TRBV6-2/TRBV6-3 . CASSYLRLAGDLDTQYF TGTGCCAGCAGTTACCTAAGACTGGCGGGGGATCTGGATACGCAGTATTTT
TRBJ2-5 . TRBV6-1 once CASSERGTARNQETQYF TGTGCCAGCAGTGAGAGGGGTACAGCCCGAAACCAAGAGACCCAGTACTTC
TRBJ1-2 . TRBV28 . CASSPTGPGWAYGYTF TGTGCCAGCAGTCCGACCGGGCCTGGGTGGGCCTATGGCTACACCTTC
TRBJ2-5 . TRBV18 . CASSPPVNVETQYF TGTGCCAGCTCACCACCGGTTAATGTGGAGACCCAGTACTTC
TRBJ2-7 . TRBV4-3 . CASSQDRAPFEQYF TGCGCCAGCAGCCAAGATCGGGCTCCCTTCGAGCAGTACTTC
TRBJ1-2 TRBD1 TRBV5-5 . CASTLGQGGNYGYTF TGTGCCAGCACCCTCGGACAGGGGGGGAACTATGGCTACACCTTC
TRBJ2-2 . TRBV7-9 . CASSLTATNTGELFF TGTGCCAGCAGCTTGACAGCAACGAACACCGGGGAGCTGTTTTTT
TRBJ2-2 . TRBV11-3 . CASSLVEGSGELFF TGTGCCAGCAGCTTAGTGGAGGGGTCCGGGGAGCTGTTTTTT
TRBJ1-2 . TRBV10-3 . CAISLGDGYTF TGTGCCATCAGCCTAGGGGATGGCTACACCTTC
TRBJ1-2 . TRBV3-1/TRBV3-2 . CASSQGTSRGYTF TGTGCCAGCAGCCAGGGGACCTCTCGGGGCTACACCTTC
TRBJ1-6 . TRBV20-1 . CSARRDSPLHF TGCAGTGCTAGAAGGGATTCACCCCTCCACTTT
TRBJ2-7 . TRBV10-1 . CASGGPPEGEQYF TGCGCCAGCGGGGGTCCCCCGGAGGGCGAGCAGTACTTC
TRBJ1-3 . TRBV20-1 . CSASIDSGNTIYF TGCAGTGCTAGTATAGACTCTGGAAACACCATATATTTT
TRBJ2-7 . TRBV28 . CASSAPGASSAYEQYF TGTGCCAGCAGCGCACCGGGGGCTAGCTCGGCGTACGAGCAGTACTTC
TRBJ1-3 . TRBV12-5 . CASGPSSGNTIYF TGTGCTAGTGGTCCCTCGTCTGGAAACACCATATATTTT
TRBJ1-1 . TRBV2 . CASKGDTMNTEAFF TGTGCCAGCAAAGGAGACACCATGAACACTGAAGCTTTCTTT
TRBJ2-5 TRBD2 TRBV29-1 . CSIGGGSGGETQYF TGCAGCATCGGCGGGGGGTCGGGGGGAGAGACCCAGTACTTC
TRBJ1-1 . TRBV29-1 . CSVEDGVGTEAFF TGCAGCGTTGAAGACGGGGTCGGGACTGAAGCTTTCTTT
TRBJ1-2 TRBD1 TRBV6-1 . CASSEEDRVEFNGYTF TGTGCCAGCAGTGAGGAGGACAGGGTGGAGTTTAATGGCTACACCTTC
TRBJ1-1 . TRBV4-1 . CASSQEVTGDTEAFF TGCGCCAGCAGCCAAGAGGTTACAGGCGACACTGAAGCTTTCTTT